Listed here are 4 T cell receptor beta chains from one sample, sequenced in a study of response to subunit inactivated influenza vaccine. TCRdb reprocessed the RT-PCR reads with MiXCR, giving one entry per CDR3 protein. Here the sample spans about 700,000 distinct CDR3 sequences, approximately 14% being singletons. Source: PBMCs from blood, taken about 11 days after vaccination. Receptors originate from a man aged 50 to 59 who received an inactivated influenza vaccine.

The CDR3 reads CASSPQTGGGYGYTF. CDR3 nucleotide sequence: TGCGCCAGCAGCCCCCAGACAGGGGGAGGCTATGGCTACACCTTC. V gene TRBV5-1 combines with J gene TRBJ1-2; 9 bases are shared with TRBD1. The germline CDR1 and CDR2 sequences are SGHRS and YFSETQ. The CDR3 consists of 15 residues. Trimming cost V 4 bases and J 4 bases; bases outside gene matches: 8.

The chain carries TRBV5-1 and TRBJ2-7, with 7 bases lining up with TRBD2. This CDR3 contains 15 residues. J was trimmed by 2 bases and V by 3 bases; bases with no gene match: 8. Germline CDR1 reads SGHRS; CDR2 reads YFSETQ. The DNA for the CDR3 is TGCGCCAGCAGCTATCCTTGGGGGGGGGCCTACGAGCAGTACTTC. Translating it yields CASSYPWGGAYEQYF.

This clonotype turned up a few times. This rearrangement joins TRBV7-2 to TRBJ2-7; weak D call: TRBD2 (5 bases). The germline CDR1 and CDR2 sequences are SGHTA and FQGNSA. The CDR3 is 13 residues long. Deletions cut 3 bases from V and 3 bases from J, with 9 bases between. CDR3 sequence: CASSFGDFYEQYF. In DNA form, the CDR3 reads TGTGCCAGCAGCTTCGGGGATTTCTACGAGCAGTACTTC.

The CDR3: CSVEGPGASYEQYF. The DNA for the CDR3 is TGCAGCGTTGAAGGGCCAGGGGCCTCCTACGAGCAGTACTTC. The gene calls are TRBV29-1 and TRBJ2-7; a weak D match, TRBD1 (6 bases). V lost 1 base and J 0 bases, leaving 10 bases between the germline ends. The CDR3 totals 14 residues. Germline assignment: CDR1 SQVTM and CDR2 ANQGSEA.